The 25 T cell receptor beta chains reported below all come from one sample, sequenced in a study of PD-1 blockade in classical Hodgkin lymphoma. In every patient, relapse followed autologous stem cell transplantation, while exposure to brentuximab vedotin differed. Measured with immunoSEQ multiplex PCR; TCRdb has only the in-frame clones, and not every one. Of about 90,000 clones listed, 80% to 95% are singletons. Sequenced here: peripheral blood mononuclear cells (PBMCs), sampled before the second cycle of nivolumab. The receptor set was obtained from a human donor with classical Hodgkin lymphoma.

As DNA, the CDR3 is TGTGCCAGCTCACCAGGACAATTCTCCTATGGCTACACCTTC. Translated, it gives CASSPGQFSYGYTF. The genes are TRBV18 and TRBJ1-2, with D tentatively TRBD1 (5 bases). CDR1 KGHSH and CDR2 LQKENI come from the germline V gene. CDR3 length: 14 residues. V was clipped by 2 bases and J by 4 bases, with 11 bases between them.

The J gene is TRBJ2-5, the V gene TRBV7-8; 10 nucleotides agree with TRBD2. CDR1 is SGHVS and CDR2 is FQNEAQ in the germline V gene. The CDR3 covers 17 residues. V was pared by 5 bases and J by 4 bases, with 13 bases of the junction left unmatched. The CDR3 DNA reads TGTGCCAGCAGCCCCAGGGGAGCGGGAGGGCCTGGAGAGACCCAGTACTTC. Translated, it gives CASSPRGAGGPGETQYF.

This clone was found once. V and J are TRBV28 and TRBJ2-2; 7 bases match TRBD1. The J segment lost 6 bases and the V segment lost 7 bases, leaving 8 bases of the junction unmatched. Germline CDR1 reads MDHEN; CDR2 reads SYDVKM. The CDR3 totals 14 residues. CDR3 nucleotide sequence: TGTGCCAGCAATCAAGGGGGCGAGGCCGGGGAGCTGTTTTTT. Its translation: CASNQGGEAGELFF.

The rearrangement uses TRBV19 and TRBJ2-2; D is perhaps TRBD2 (7 bases). V was trimmed by 10 bases and J by 0 bases, leaving 18 bases between them. The germline CDR1 and CDR2 sequences are LNHDA and SQIVND (reference sequence). This CDR3 is 16 amino acids long. The CDR3 sequence is CATTLWGGPNTGELFF. CDR3 DNA: TGTGCCACTACCCTTTGGGGGGGCCCGAACACCGGGGAGCTGTTTTTT.

The rearrangement joins TRBV7-6 to TRBJ2-7, with 8 positions matching TRBD2. This CDR3 region has 15 residues. Germline CDR1 reads SGHVS; CDR2 reads FNYEAQ. V shed 5 bases and J 7 bases; nucleotides not matched to a gene: 13. In DNA form, the CDR3 reads TGTGCCAGCAGCCCCCTGCGGGAGGATCAGGATGAGCAGTACTTC. Protein sequence: CASSPLREDQDEQYF.

This sequence joins TRBV6-5 and TRBJ1-5, with D unclear. The CDR3 consists of 14 residues. V lost 5 bases, J lost 1 base, and 9 bases lay in between. Germline V gives CDR1 MNHEY, CDR2 SVGAGI. The CDR3 DNA sequence: TGTGCCAGCAGTCGAGGGAGGAGCAATCAGCCCCAGCATTTT. Residues: CASSRGRSNQPQHF.

The V gene is TRBV30, the J gene TRBJ1-1; tentative D call: TRBD1 (5 bases). The germline V gene encodes CDR1 GTSNPN and CDR2 SVGIG (reference sequence). This CDR3 contains 14 residues. Between the trimmed V and J ends, which lost 1 base and 1 base, there was a span of 10 bases. The DNA of the CDR3 is TGTGCCTGGAGTGGCGGGACGGGGAACACTGAAGCTTTCTTT. This encodes CAWSGGTGNTEAFF.

The rearrangement uses TRBV4-2 and TRBJ2-3; 10 bases agree with TRBD2. Per germline, CDR1 LGHNA and CDR2 YNFKEQ. This CDR3 region has 17 residues. V shed 4 bases, J shed 5 bases, and the junction held 12 bases outside the gene matches. The CDR3 loop reads CASSPRTSGTPLDTQYF. The CDR3 bases are TGTGCCAGCAGCCCCCGGACTAGCGGAACCCCATTAGATACGCAGTATTTT.

Regarding this clone: One junction end disagrees with the germline gene, perhaps due to a read error. The gene calls are TRBV27 and TRBJ2-7; maybe TRBD1 (5 bases). The germline CDR1 and CDR2 sequences are MNHEY and SMNVEV (reference sequence). This CDR3 region has 11 residues. The CDR3 DNA is TGTGCCAGCAGCTCCCTGACAGTACAGGACTTC. Translation gives CASSSLTVQDF.

The rearrangement uses TRBV5-1 and TRBJ2-2; D is ambiguous. Germline CDR1 and CDR2: SGHRS and YFSETQ. The germline V and J ends were trimmed by 3 bases and 6 bases, with 12 bases remaining between them. The CDR3 length is 14 residues. CDR3 nucleotides: TGCGCCAGCAGCTACTACAGCGAATCCGGGGAGCTGTTTTTT. This gives the protein CASSYYSESGELFF.

The chain employs TRBV18 and TRBJ2-4, with TRBD2 matching 10 bases. Germline V gives CDR1 KGHSH, CDR2 LQKENI. The V segment lost 5 bases and the J segment 0 bases; nucleotides outside the gene matches: 1. The CDR3 sequence is 15 residues long. The CDR3 here is CASSTSGAAKNIQYF. For the CDR3, the DNA is TGTGCCAGCTCAACTAGCGGGGCAGCCAAAAACATTCAGTACTTC.

V usage is TRBV28 and J usage is TRBJ2-7; 11 nucleotides align to TRBD2. This CDR3 spans 16 amino acids. Germline V gene sequence: CDR1 MDHEN, CDR2 SYDVKM. The J segment lost 2 bases and the V segment lost 2 bases, leaving 5 bases of the junction unmatched. The CDR3 reads CASSLGVAGGAYEQYF. In DNA form, the CDR3 reads TGTGCCAGCAGTTTAGGAGTAGCGGGAGGGGCCTACGAGCAGTACTTC.

The chain links TRBV10-1 to TRBJ2-1; D uncertain. The CDR3 spans 16 residues. Trimming pared 0 bases from V and 0 bases from J, leaving 9 bases between. Germline lookup yields CDR1 WNHNN and CDR2 SYGVQD (reference sequence). CDR3 sequence reads: CASSESGRSSYNEQFF. The DNA for the CDR3 is TGCGCCAGCAGTGAGTCAGGCCGAAGCTCCTACAATGAGCAGTTCTTC.

V and J are TRBV30 and TRBJ2-3; D is undetermined. This CDR3 has 14 residues. Trimming removed 3 bases at V and 1 base at J, with 11 bases between. Germline V gene data show CDR1 as GTSNPN and CDR2 as SVGIG (reference sequence). The CDR3: CAWRRESGTDTQYF. Written as DNA, the CDR3 is TGTGCCTGGAGGCGAGAGTCAGGCACAGATACGCAGTATTTT.

This clone has just one count. The chain uses TRBV27 and TRBJ1-5; D might be TRBD1 (5 bases). V was clipped by 3 bases and J by 0 bases, with 15 bases between them. CDR1 is MNHEY, CDR2 SMNVEV, per germline (reference sequence). This CDR3 is 17 amino acids long. CDR3 nucleotides: TGTGCCAGCAGTTTGGTGGCAGGGCAAAATAGCAATCAGCCCCAGCATTTT. This sequence encodes CASSLVAGQNSNQPQHF.

J is TRBJ1-2 and V is TRBV11-3; D is ambiguous. From germline, CDR1 is SGHNT and CDR2 YENEEA. V was trimmed by 5 bases and J by 8 bases, leaving 12 bases between them. The CDR3 length is 12 residues. The CDR3 reads CASSRSGEGYTF. Here the CDR3 DNA reads TGTGCCAGCAGCAGGAGTGGGGAAGGCTACACCTTC.

The rearrangement uses TRBV16 and TRBJ1-5; a weak D match, TRBD1 (5 bases). The CDR3 is made up of 15 amino acids. V was cut by 4 bases and J by 7 bases, with 17 bases left in between. CDR1 KGHSY and CDR2 FQNENV come from the germline V gene. The CDR3 protein is CASSRSGGAGQPQHF. The CDR3 coding sequence is TGTGCCAGCAGCCGGTCGGGTGGGGCGGGGCAGCCCCAGCATTTT.

CDR3 in amino acids: CASSPGEETQYF. As DNA, the CDR3 is TGTGCCAGCTCACCGGGTGAAGAGACCCAGTACTTC. This chain connects TRBV18 to TRBJ2-5; D is ambiguous. V gave up 3 bases and J gave up 3 bases, with 5 bases separating them. From germline, CDR1 is KGHSH and CDR2 LQKENI. The CDR3 totals 12 residues.

This clone has a single count. The V and J genes are TRBV7-2 and TRBJ2-1; 11 bases map to TRBD2. Losses at the gene ends were 2 bases for V and 8 bases for J; bases not matched to a gene: 5. CDR1 is SGHTA, CDR2 FQGNSA, per germline. The CDR3 is made up of 15 amino acids. CDR3 sequence: CASSLTSGSIYEQFF. In DNA form, the CDR3 reads TGTGCCAGCAGCTTAACTAGCGGGAGTATCTATGAGCAGTTCTTC.

The rearrangement links TRBV29-1 to TRBJ2-1, with a possible D match to TRBD2 (7 bases). The germline V gene encodes CDR1 SQVTM and CDR2 ANQGSEA. The V end was cut by 6 bases, the J end by 10 bases, with 22 bases between. The CDR3 totals 14 residues. CDR3 sequence reads: CSVARGGGLGEQFF. The CDR3 nucleotides read TGCAGCGTGGCCCGAGGGGGGGGCTTAGGGGAGCAGTTCTTC.

The rearrangement links TRBV7-2 to TRBJ2-2; 11 nucleotides align to TRBD1. The CDR3 contains 18 residues. The ends lost 5 bases at V and 0 bases at J; junction bases unmatched: 8. Germline CDR1 and CDR2: SGHTA and FQGNSA. The CDR3 region is CASSPRDRGFANTGELFF. CDR3 nucleotide sequence: TGTGCCAGCAGCCCACGGGACAGGGGGTTTGCGAACACCGGGGAGCTGTTTTTT. Full variable domain (outside the CDR3, taken from reference TRBV7-2 and TRBJ2-2): GAGVSQSPSNKVTEKGKDVELRCDPISGHTALYWYRQSLGQGLEFLIYFQGNSAPDKSGLPSDRFSAERTGGSVSTLTIQRTQQEDSAVYLCASSPRDRGFANTGELFFGEGSRLTVL.

Regarding this clone: The junction does not match germline at one end; this may be a read error. The chain couples TRBV25-1 to TRBJ2-3; 10 bases map to TRBD2. Germline assignment: CDR1 MGHDK and CDR2 SYGVNS. The CDR3 sequence is 12 residues long. For the CDR3, the DNA is TGTGCCAGCAGTGGAATCGGGACTAGCGCGCATTTT. This sequence encodes CASSGIGTSAHF.

This chain joins TRBV27 and TRBJ1-1, with D possibly TRBD1 on 5 matching bases. CDR3 length: 15 residues. CDR1 MNHEY and CDR2 SMNVEV come from the germline V gene (reference sequence). The V end was cut by 6 bases, the J end by 4 bases, with 18 bases between. CDR3 nucleotides: TGTGCCAGCAGGCCCCAGTTCAGGGCCGGCACTGAAGCTTTCTTT. Protein product: CASRPQFRAGTEAFF.

CDR3 in amino acids: CASSPEGRHTGELFF. The CDR3 DNA reads TGTGCCAGCAGCCCCGAGGGGCGGCACACCGGGGAGCTGTTTTTT. This chain uses TRBV9 with TRBJ2-2, with D possibly called TRBD1 or TRBD2 (5 bases each). The CDR3 contains 15 residues. CDR1 and CDR2 from the germline V gene are SGDLS and YYNGEE. V lost 4 bases, J lost 3 bases, and 13 bases lay in between.

The CDR3 loop is CASSVGVGQGNYGYTF. As DNA, the CDR3 is TGTGCCAGCAGCGTAGGGGTGGGACAGGGAAATTATGGCTACACCTTC. This sequence joins TRBV9 and TRBJ1-2; 9 positions match TRBD1. Germline V gene lookup returns CDR1 SGDLS and CDR2 YYNGEE. The V gene end was trimmed by 0 bases and the J gene end by 5 bases; junction bases not matched to a gene: 8. The CDR3 totals 16 residues.